This entry is about one TCR beta chain. The sample is drawn from a study of blood T cell repertoires in COVID-19. At the level of the study: In each case, the material was cDNA or gDNA derived from T cells, B-cell-depleted T cells, or PBMCs.

In the authors' workflow: Estimated nucleated cell counts came from reference gene primer amplification. Sequencing used immunoSEQ multiplex PCR; TCRdb keeps in-frame clones, though not all of them. The D gene and trimming were derived from the DNA, and the V and J assignments and clone size from that table. The table has 60,000 to 70,000 clones, about 76% seen once. CDR3 length: 14 amino acids. Looked up from germline, CDR1 is SEHNR and CDR2 is FQNEAQ (reference sequence). The ends lost 5 bases at V and 0 bases at J; junction bases unmatched: 3. The chain uses TRBV7-9 and TRBJ1-2; the match to TRBD1 covers 7 bases. The sample was peripheral blood. This TCR came from a woman older than 75 with acute or convalescent COVID-19. CDR3 in amino acids: CASSRTGTNYGYTF. Written as DNA, the CDR3 is TGTGCCAGCAGCCGGACAGGCACTAACTATGGCTACACCTTC.